This T cell receptor beta chain was recorded in a study of shared clonotypes between healthy human individuals. V gave up 0 bases and J gave up 6 bases; unmatched junction bases: 6. The CDR3 runs to 15 residues. Germline CDR1 MNHNY, CDR2 SVGAGI (reference sequence). The table came from immunoSEQ multiplex PCR; TCRdb's copy has only in-frame clones and leaves some out. The data show about 530,000 clones, 96% seen once. This clone was observed once. The chain employs TRBV6-6 and TRBJ2-7, with 9 bases fitting TRBD1. The material sequenced was naive CD4+ T cells sorted from blood. Subset indicated: CD45RA+ positively selected. The sequence was obtained from a woman in her 30s in good health. CDR3 coding DNA: TGTGCCAGCAGTTACTCGACAGGGGGTGTTGGCGAGCAGTACTTC. Residues: CASSYSTGGVGEQYF.